This is a list of T cell receptor beta chains from one sample in a study of response to subunit inactivated influenza vaccine. Via MiXCR, TCRdb re-called the RT-PCR reads, giving one row per CDR3 protein. There are 550,000 to 800,000 distinct CDR3 sequences in the sample; less than 20% occur only once, and roughly 12% lies in the top ten. Sequences were derived from PBMCs from blood, sampled approximately 12 days after vaccination. These receptors came from a man between 50 and 59 years old who received an inactivated influenza vaccine. The CDR3 runs from the conserved cysteine through the conserved F or W. A D gene is named only where the DNA matches it firmly. Clone sizes are given selectively: once, few, many, or a class where the clone is expanded.

clone size | J gene | D gene | V gene | CDR3 protein | CDR3 DNA
many | TRBJ1-3 | - | TRBV25-1 | CASSDGGAGNTIYF | TGTGCCAGCAGTGACGGTGGGGCTGGAAACACCATATATTTT
- | TRBJ2-7 | - | TRBV6-1 | CASSPRTARGEQYF | TGTGCCAGCAGTCCCCGGACAGCGAGGGGCGAGCAGTACTTC
- | TRBJ2-7 | - | TRBV28 | CASSPQIQYEQYF | TGTGCCAGCAGCCCCCAGATACAGTACGAGCAGTACTTC
few | TRBJ1-5 | - | TRBV6-1 | CASSPTTGKNRNQPQHF | TGTGCCAGCAGCCCAACAACAGGGAAAAATCGCAATCAGCCCCAGCATTTT
- | TRBJ2-5 | - | TRBV29-1 | CSLLNRYSETQYF | TGCAGCCTATTAAACCGGTACTCGGAGACCCAGTACTTC
few | TRBJ1-6 | TRBD1 | TRBV12-3/TRBV12-4 | CASSPGPGQGYSPLHF | TGTGCCAGCAGTCCCGGACCGGGACAGGGTTATTCACCCCTCCACTTT
- | TRBJ2-1 | - | TRBV7-9 | CASSPDWGSYNEQFF | TGTGCCAGCAGCCCGGACTGGGGGAGTTACAATGAGCAGTTCTTC
few | TRBJ2-2 | - | TRBV4-1 | CASSQWGRATGELFF | TGCGCCAGCAGCCAATGGGGCAGGGCTACCGGGGAGCTGTTTTTT
- | TRBJ2-1 | TRBD1 | TRBV20-1 | CSARSGQGGNEQFF | TGCAGTGCTAGATCCGGACAGGGAGGCAATGAGCAGTTCTTC
few | TRBJ2-1 | - | TRBV11-3 | CASSLDSRGEQFF | TGTGCCAGCAGCTTAGATAGTCGGGGGGAGCAGTTCTTC
many | TRBJ2-2 | - | TRBV11-2 | CASSLDTTSSNTGELFF | TGTGCCAGCAGCTTAGATACGACTAGTTCGAACACCGGGGAGCTGTTTTTT
- | TRBJ2-1 | - | TRBV5-1 | CASSPGSSGYYNEQFF | TGCGCCAGCAGCCCGGGTTCGAGCGGGTATTACAATGAGCAGTTCTTC
few | TRBJ2-1 | - | TRBV6-5 | CASSYSPSSSYNEQFF | TGTGCCAGCAGTTACTCCCCGTCGAGCTCCTACAATGAGCAGTTCTTC
- | TRBJ2-6 | - | TRBV20-1 | CSASVWGLGANVLTF | TGCAGTGCTAGCGTCTGGGGGCTTGGGGCCAACGTCCTGACTTTC
few | TRBJ2-2 | - | TRBV3-1 | CATRDGTITGELFF | TGTGCCACCAGGGACGGAACTATCACCGGGGAGCTGTTTTTT
- | TRBJ2-1 | - | TRBV2 | CASSDRVNYNEQFF | TGTGCCAGCAGTGATCGGGTGAACTACAATGAGCAGTTCTTC
- | TRBJ2-7 | - | TRBV9 | CASSVVRPTYEQYF | TGTGCCAGCAGCGTAGTTAGACCCACCTACGAGCAGTACTTC
few | TRBJ2-5 | - | TRBV20-1 | CSASDWPQETQYF | TGCAGTGCGAGCGACTGGCCACAAGAGACCCAGTACTTC
few | TRBJ1-1 | - | TRBV12-3/TRBV12-4 | CASSLVMGGTEAFF | TGTGCCAGCAGTTTAGTGATGGGCGGCACTGAAGCTTTCTTT
few | TRBJ2-7 | - | TRBV7-2 | CASSAQGFEQYF | TGTGCCAGCAGCGCCCAGGGCTTCGAGCAGTACTTC
- | TRBJ2-1 | - | TRBV4-3 | CASSQIGRLHNEQFF | TGCGCCAGCAGCCAAATTGGCAGACTCCACAATGAGCAGTTCTTC
- | TRBJ1-4 | - | TRBV6-1 | CASSPDTAAEKLFF | TGTGCCAGCAGCCCCGACACGGCGGCTGAAAAACTGTTTTTT
many | TRBJ1-2 | TRBD1 | TRBV29-1 | CSVEPQGVNYGYTF | TGCAGCGTTGAACCCCAGGGGGTTAACTATGGCTACACCTTC
many | TRBJ2-3 | TRBD2 | TRBV28 | CASSQGLVFGTDTQYF | TGTGCCAGCAGTCAGGGACTAGTATTCGGCACAGATACGCAGTATTTT
- | TRBJ2-1 | - | TRBV9 | CASSVGGTGNEQFF | TGTGCCAGCAGCGTTGGCGGGACGGGCAATGAGCAGTTCTTC
few | TRBJ1-6 | TRBD1 | TRBV12-3/TRBV12-4 | CASSRTGRNSPLHF | TGTGCCAGCAGCCGGACAGGGCGTAATTCACCCCTCCACTTT
- | TRBJ2-1 | TRBD2 | TRBV18 | CASSLQPRSGRAAGGEQFF | TGTGCCAGCTCACTCCAACCTCGTAGCGGGAGGGCCGCAGGCGGGGAGCAGTTCTTC
- | TRBJ1-2 | - | TRBV19 | CASSTVDSPYQNYGYTF | TGTGCCAGTAGTACGGTCGACAGCCCATACCAAAACTATGGCTACACCTTC
many | TRBJ2-3 | - | TRBV5-1 | CASALLGGWSTDTQYF | TGCGCCAGCGCGCTCCTTGGAGGCTGGAGCACAGATACGCAGTATTTT
few | TRBJ2-7 | - | TRBV20-1 | CSAPSTNSYEQYF | TGCAGTGCCCCGTCGACTAACTCCTACGAGCAGTACTTC
many | TRBJ1-6 | - | TRBV20-1 | CSAIPSSYNSPLHF | TGCAGTGCTATCCCCAGCTCCTATAATTCACCCCTCCACTTT
few | TRBJ2-7 | TRBD1 | TRBV24-1 | CATRGTGYEQYF | TGTGCCACCAGGGGGACAGGCTACGAGCAGTACTTC
- | TRBJ1-4 | - | TRBV7-9 | CASSSGQNEKLFF | TGTGCCAGCAGCTCCGGACAGAATGAAAAACTGTTTTTT
- | TRBJ2-1 | TRBD2 | TRBV15 | CATSRDSSGGPVF | TGTGCCACCAGCAGAGACTCTAGCGGGGGCCCAGTCTTC
few | TRBJ2-1 | - | TRBV28 | CASSLSMGSYNEQFF | TGTGCCAGCAGTTTATCGATGGGGTCCTACAATGAGCAGTTCTTC
few | TRBJ2-3 | - | TRBV7-9 | CASSLLGASSTDTQYF | TGTGCCAGCAGCCTATTGGGGGCTAGTAGCACAGATACGCAGTATTTT
few | TRBJ1-5 | - | TRBV20-1 | CSARDLQYSNQPQHF | TGCAGTGCTAGAGATCTCCAGTATAGCAATCAGCCCCAGCATTTT
few | TRBJ2-2 | - | TRBV7-9 | CASSLGGIRSNTGELFF | TGTGCCAGCAGCTTAGGAGGCATAAGGTCGAACACCGGGGAGCTGTTTTTT
- | TRBJ2-2 | TRBD2 | TRBV5-1 | CASSLAAGVAGELFF | TGCGCCAGCAGCTTGGCAGCGGGAGTTGCCGGGGAGCTGTTTTTT
few | TRBJ2-5 | - | TRBV28 | CASSRLREQQETQYF | TGTGCCAGCAGCCGCCTCCGGGAGCAACAAGAGACCCAGTACTTC
- | TRBJ1-1 | - | TRBV6-5 | CASSYGGGQAFF | TGTGCCAGCAGTTACGGAGGAGGACAAGCTTTCTTT
once | TRBJ2-2 | - | TRBV29-1 | CSVLRETGELFF | TGCAGCGTCCTCCGGGAGACCGGGGAGCTGTTTTTT
- | TRBJ2-7 | - | TRBV12-3/TRBV12-4 | CASSLSLISYEQYF | TGTGCCAGCAGTTTAAGCTTAATCTCCTACGAGCAGTACTTC
many | TRBJ2-7 | TRBD1 | TRBV20-1 | CSARQGASYEQYF | TGCAGTGCTAGACAGGGGGCTTCCTACGAGCAGTACTTC
many | TRBJ1-2 | TRBD1 | TRBV28 | CASSFLGQAETF | TGTGCCAGCAGTTTCCTCGGACAGGCGGAGACCTTC
few | TRBJ2-1 | TRBD1 | TRBV6-5 | CASSFNRGLAYNEQFF | TGTGCCAGCAGTTTTAACAGGGGGTTAGCCTACAATGAGCAGTTCTTC
- | TRBJ2-3 | TRBD2 | TRBV20-1 | CSALTSGYTDTQYF | TGCAGTGCCCTAACTAGCGGATACACAGATACGCAGTATTTT
few | TRBJ2-2 | TRBD2 | TRBV20-1 | CSASRASGGATGELFF | TGCAGTGCTAGTCGCGCTAGCGGGGGGGCAACCGGGGAGCTGTTTTTT
few | TRBJ2-7 | - | TRBV3-1 | CASSQGHFYEQYF | TGTGCCAGCAGCCAAGGACACTTCTACGAGCAGTACTTC
- | TRBJ2-3 | TRBD1 | TRBV14 | CASSRTGGSYTQYF | TGTGCCAGCAGCCGGACAGGGGGCTCTTATACGCAGTATTTT
- | TRBJ2-1 | TRBD1 | TRBV7-2 | CASSTWDRANNEQFF | TGTGCCAGCAGCACTTGGGACAGGGCTAACAATGAGCAGTTCTTC
few | TRBJ2-5 | - | TRBV14 | CASSQMTKTKTQYF | TGTGCCAGCAGCCAAATGACCAAGACGAAGACCCAGTACTTC
- | TRBJ1-4 | - | TRBV3-1 | CASSQRATTNEKLFF | TGTGCCAGCAGCCAAAGGGCCACCACTAATGAAAAACTGTTTTTT
few | TRBJ2-3 | TRBD2 | TRBV20-1 | CSARDWASGRTDTQYF | TGCAGTGCTAGGGATTGGGCTAGCGGAAGAACAGATACGCAGTATTTT
- | TRBJ2-5 | - | TRBV7-9 | CASSSGSGRKEETQYF | TGTGCCAGCAGCTCGGGTTCAGGGAGAAAAGAAGAGACCCAGTACTTC
few | TRBJ2-3 | - | TRBV7-2 | CASSARASVSTDTQYF | TGTGCCAGCAGCGCGCGGGCTAGCGTTAGCACAGATACGCAGTATTTT
few | TRBJ2-7 | - | TRBV4-1 | CASSQEPGTGPFYEQYF | TGCGCCAGCAGCCAAGAGCCTGGAACGGGGCCGTTCTACGAGCAGTACTTC
- | TRBJ2-3 | - | TRBV5-6 | CASSGGQSDTQYF | TGTGCCAGCAGCGGAGGACAATCAGATACGCAGTATTTT
- | TRBJ2-7 | - | TRBV6-1 | CASAPRQTDAYEQYF | TGTGCCAGCGCTCCTCGTCAGACAGATGCCTACGAGCAGTACTTC
- | TRBJ2-7 | - | TRBV5-6 | CANSLGYEQYF | TGTGCCAACAGCTTGGGCTACGAGCAGTACTTC